Given below is one TCR beta chain in context. Antigen unknown. Clones were sequenced by immunoSEQ multiplex PCR, and TCRdb holds only the in-frame ones, with some missing. The profile shows about 52,000 clones, approximately 86% of them singletons. The record originates from a study of OX40 agonist ivuxolimab in advanced cancers. The study's findings and limits: Among the lowest levels of clonal expansion were found in partial responders at 0.1-3.0 mg/kg.

The length of the CDR3 is 13 residues. Exclusion applied to patients with autoimmune disease history or systemic immunosuppression. Material: CD4+ or CD8+ T cells sorted from blood, obtained in a trial of the OX40 agonist ivuxolimab. This rearrangement joins TRBV12-2 to TRBJ2-2; the tabulated D call, TRBD1, remains unverified against the DNA. TRBV12-2 corresponds to a pseudogene. This clonotype originated in an adult with an advanced solid tumor such as melanoma, head and neck, liver or kidney cancer. CDR3 bases: TGTGCAAGTCGCTACACAGGGGCCGGGGAGCTGTTTTTT. Residues: CASRYTGAGELFF.